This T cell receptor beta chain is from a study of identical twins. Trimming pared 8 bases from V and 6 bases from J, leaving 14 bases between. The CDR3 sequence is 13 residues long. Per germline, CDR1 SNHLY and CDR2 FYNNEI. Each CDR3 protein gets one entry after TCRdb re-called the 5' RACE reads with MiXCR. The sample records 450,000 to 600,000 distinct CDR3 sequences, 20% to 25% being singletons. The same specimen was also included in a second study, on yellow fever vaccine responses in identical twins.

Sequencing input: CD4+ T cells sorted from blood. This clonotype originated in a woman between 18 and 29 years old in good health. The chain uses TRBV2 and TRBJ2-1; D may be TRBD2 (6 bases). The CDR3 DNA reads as TGTGCCAGCGGAGGGGAGGCGGGCAATGAGCAGTTCTTC. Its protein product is CASGGEAGNEQFF.